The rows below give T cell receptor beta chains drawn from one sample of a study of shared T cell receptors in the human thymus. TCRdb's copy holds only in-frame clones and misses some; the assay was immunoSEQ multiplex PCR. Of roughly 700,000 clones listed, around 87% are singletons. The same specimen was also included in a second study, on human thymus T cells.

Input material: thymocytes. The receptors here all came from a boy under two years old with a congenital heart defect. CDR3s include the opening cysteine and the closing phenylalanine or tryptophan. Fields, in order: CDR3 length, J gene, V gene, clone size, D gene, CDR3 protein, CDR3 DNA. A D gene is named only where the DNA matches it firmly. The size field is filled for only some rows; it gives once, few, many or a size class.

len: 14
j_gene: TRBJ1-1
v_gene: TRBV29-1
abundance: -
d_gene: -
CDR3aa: CSVLTLKYPHEAFF
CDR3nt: TGCAGCGTTCTCACCCTAAAGTACCCCCATGAAGCTTTCTTT

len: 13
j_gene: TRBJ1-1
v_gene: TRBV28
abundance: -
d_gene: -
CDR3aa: CASSRTGVSEAFF
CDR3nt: TGTGCCAGCAGCCGAACAGGAGTTTCTGAAGCTTTCTTT

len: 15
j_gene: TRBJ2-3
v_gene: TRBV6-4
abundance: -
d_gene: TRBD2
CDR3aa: CASSATSGSTDTQYF
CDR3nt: TGTGCCAGCAGTGCCACTAGCGGTAGCACAGATACGCAGTATTTT

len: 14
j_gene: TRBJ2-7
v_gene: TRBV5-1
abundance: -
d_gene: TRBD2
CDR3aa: CASSPELAGYEQYF
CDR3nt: TGCGCCAGCAGCCCCGAGCTAGCGGGGTACGAGCAGTACTTC

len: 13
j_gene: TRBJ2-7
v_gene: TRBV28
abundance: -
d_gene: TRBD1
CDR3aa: CASEYRGQNEQYF
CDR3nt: TGTGCCAGCGAATACAGGGGGCAGAACGAGCAGTACTTC

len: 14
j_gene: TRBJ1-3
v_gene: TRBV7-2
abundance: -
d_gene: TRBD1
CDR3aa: CASSLGTGGNTIYF
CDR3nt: TGTGCCAGCAGCTTGGGGACAGGGGGAAACACCATATATTTT

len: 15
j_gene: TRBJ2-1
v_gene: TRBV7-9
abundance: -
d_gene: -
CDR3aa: CASSARLDSYNEQFF
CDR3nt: TGTGCCAGCAGCGCGCGACTAGACTCCTACAATGAGCAGTTCTTC

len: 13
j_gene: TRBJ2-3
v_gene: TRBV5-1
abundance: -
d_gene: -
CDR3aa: CASSLQGTDTQYF
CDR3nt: TGCGCCAGCAGCCTCCAGGGCACAGATACGCAGTATTTT

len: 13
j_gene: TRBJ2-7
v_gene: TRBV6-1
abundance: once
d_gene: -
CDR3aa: CALARTAGSEQYF
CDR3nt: TGTGCACTAGCACGGACCGCCGGCTCCGAGCAGTACTTC

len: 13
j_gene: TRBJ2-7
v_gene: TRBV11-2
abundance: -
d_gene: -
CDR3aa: CASSLGGSYEQYF
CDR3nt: TGTGCCAGCAGCTTAGGCGGATCCTACGAGCAGTACTTC

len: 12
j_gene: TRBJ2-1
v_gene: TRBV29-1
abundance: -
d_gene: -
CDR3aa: CVGGMGDNEQFF
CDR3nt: TGCGTTGGGGGGATGGGGGACAATGAGCAGTTCTTC

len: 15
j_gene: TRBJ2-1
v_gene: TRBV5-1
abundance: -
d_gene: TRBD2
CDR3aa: CASSPGGPPYNEQFF
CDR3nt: TGCGCCAGCAGCCCGGGGGGGCCCCCCTACAATGAGCAGTTCTTC

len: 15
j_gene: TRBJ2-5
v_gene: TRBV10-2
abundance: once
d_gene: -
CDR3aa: CASSPDRRNQETQYF
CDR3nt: TGCGCCAGCAGCCCCGACAGGAGAAACCAAGAGACCCAGTACTTC

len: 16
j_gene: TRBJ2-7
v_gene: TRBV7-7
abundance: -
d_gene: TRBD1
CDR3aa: CASSQFNPDRDYEQYF
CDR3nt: TGTGCCAGCAGCCAATTTAACCCCGACAGGGACTACGAGCAGTACTTC

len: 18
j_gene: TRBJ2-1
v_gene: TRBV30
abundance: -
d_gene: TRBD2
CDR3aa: CAWRGSGRAGSSYNEQFF
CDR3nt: TGTGCCTGGAGGGGTAGCGGGAGGGCCGGAAGCTCCTACAATGAGCAGTTCTTC

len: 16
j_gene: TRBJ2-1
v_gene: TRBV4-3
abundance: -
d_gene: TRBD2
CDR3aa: CASSQTSGRAGNEQFF
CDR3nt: TGCGCCAGCAGCCAAACTAGCGGGAGGGCCGGGAATGAGCAGTTCTTC

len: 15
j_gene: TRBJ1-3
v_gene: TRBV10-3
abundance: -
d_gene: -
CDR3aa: CAIRQKGGPGNTIYF
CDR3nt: TGTGCCATCAGACAAAAAGGGGGACCTGGAAACACCATATATTTT

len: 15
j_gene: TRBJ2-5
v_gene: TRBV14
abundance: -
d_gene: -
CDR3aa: CASSQEGAAQETQYF
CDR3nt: TGTGCCAGCAGCCAAGAGGGGGCCGCCCAAGAGACCCAGTACTTC

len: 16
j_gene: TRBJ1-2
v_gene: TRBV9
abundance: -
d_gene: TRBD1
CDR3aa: CASSVAPTGHTYGYTF
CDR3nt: TGTGCCAGCAGCGTAGCCCCGACAGGGCACACCTATGGCTACACCTTC

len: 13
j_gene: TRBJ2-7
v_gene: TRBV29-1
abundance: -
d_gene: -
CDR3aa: CSVGPEQGYEQYF
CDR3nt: TGCAGCGTTGGTCCTGAACAGGGATACGAGCAGTACTTC

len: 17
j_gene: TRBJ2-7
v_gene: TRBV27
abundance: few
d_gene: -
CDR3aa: CASSPNFLARGVNEQYF
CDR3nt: TGTGCCAGCAGCCCAAATTTTCTTGCCAGGGGTGTAAACGAGCAGTACTTC

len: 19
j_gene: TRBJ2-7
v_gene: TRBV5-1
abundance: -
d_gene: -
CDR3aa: CASSLAPAGEATASYEQYF
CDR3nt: TGCGCCAGCAGCTTGGCCCCCGCTGGGGAGGCCACCGCTTCCTACGAGCAGTACTTC

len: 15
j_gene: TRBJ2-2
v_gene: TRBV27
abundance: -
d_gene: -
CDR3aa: CASSPYGGTTGELFF
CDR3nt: TGTGCCAGCAGTCCCTATGGGGGGACTACCGGGGAGCTGTTTTTT

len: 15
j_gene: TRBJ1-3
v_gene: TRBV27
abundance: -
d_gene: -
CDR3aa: CASRMAGAAGNTIYF
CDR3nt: TGTGCCAGCAGGATGGCAGGGGCGGCTGGAAACACCATATATTTT

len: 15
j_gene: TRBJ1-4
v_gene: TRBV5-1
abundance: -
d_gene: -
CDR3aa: CASSLGAGAYEKLFF
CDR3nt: TGCGCCAGCAGCTTGGGTGCAGGTGCTTATGAAAAACTGTTTTTT

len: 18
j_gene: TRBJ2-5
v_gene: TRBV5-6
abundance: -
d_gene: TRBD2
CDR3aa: CASSLAGTSGRGSETQYF
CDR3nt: TGTGCCAGCAGCTTGGCCGGGACTAGCGGGAGGGGCAGCGAGACCCAGTACTTC

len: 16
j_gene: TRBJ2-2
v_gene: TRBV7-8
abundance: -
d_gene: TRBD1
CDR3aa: CASSRRTGTGAGELFF
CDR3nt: TGTGCCAGCAGCCGGCGGACAGGGACAGGGGCCGGGGAGCTGTTTTTT

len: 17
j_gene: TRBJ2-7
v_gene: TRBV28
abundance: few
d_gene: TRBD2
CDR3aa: CASSLPPGTRLTYEQYF
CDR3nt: TGTGCCAGCAGTCTACCGCCCGGGACTAGGCTTACCTACGAGCAGTACTTC

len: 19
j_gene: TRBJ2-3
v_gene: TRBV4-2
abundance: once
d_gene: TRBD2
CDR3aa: CASSQGRDYVGVGTDTQYF
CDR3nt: TGTGCCAGCAGCCAAGGCCGGGACTACGTGGGGGTAGGGACAGATACGCAGTATTTT

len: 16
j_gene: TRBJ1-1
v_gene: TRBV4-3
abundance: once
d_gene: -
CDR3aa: CASSPASGVPNTEAFF
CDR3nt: TGCGCCAGCAGCCCCGCGTCAGGCGTGCCGAACACTGAAGCTTTCTTT

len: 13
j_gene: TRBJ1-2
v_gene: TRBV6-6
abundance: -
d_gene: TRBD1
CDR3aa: CASSRGQGRGYTF
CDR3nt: TGTGCCAGCAGTCGCGGACAGGGAAGAGGCTACACCTTC

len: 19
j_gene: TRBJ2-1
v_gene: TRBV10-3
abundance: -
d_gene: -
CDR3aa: CAISYASGQTVPYYNEQFF
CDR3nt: TGTGCCATCAGCTACGCCTCCGGACAAACAGTCCCTTACTACAATGAGCAGTTCTTC

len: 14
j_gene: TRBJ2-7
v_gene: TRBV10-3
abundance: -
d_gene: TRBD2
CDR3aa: CAIRLTSGSYEQYF
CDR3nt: TGTGCCATCAGGCTGACTAGCGGGAGCTACGAGCAGTACTTC

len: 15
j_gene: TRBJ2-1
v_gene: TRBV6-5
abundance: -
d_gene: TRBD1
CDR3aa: CASSYGTVDSHEQFF
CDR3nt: TGTGCCAGCAGTTACGGGACAGTGGATTCCCATGAGCAGTTCTTC

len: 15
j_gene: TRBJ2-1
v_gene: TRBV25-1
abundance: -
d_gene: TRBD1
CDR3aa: CASSHGQGQYNEQFF
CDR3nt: TGTGCCAGCAGTCACGGACAGGGGCAGTACAATGAGCAGTTCTTC

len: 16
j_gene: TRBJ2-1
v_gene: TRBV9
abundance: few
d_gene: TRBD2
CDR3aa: CASSTKRTSGSHEQFF
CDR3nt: TGTGCCAGCAGCACGAAAAGGACTAGCGGGAGCCATGAGCAGTTCTTC

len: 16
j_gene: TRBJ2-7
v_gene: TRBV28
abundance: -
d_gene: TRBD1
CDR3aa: CASSFRPPGTDYEQYF
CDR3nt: TGTGCCAGCAGTTTTAGACCTCCCGGGACAGACTACGAGCAGTACTTC

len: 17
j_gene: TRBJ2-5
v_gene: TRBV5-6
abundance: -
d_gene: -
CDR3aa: CASSLAGAGAYQETQYF
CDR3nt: TGTGCCAGCAGCTTGGCGGGCGCGGGGGCGTACCAAGAGACCCAGTACTTC

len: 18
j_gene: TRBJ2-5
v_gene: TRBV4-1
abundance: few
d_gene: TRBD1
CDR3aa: CASSQDRSIPGQQETQYF
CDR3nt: TGCGCCAGCAGCCAAGACCGATCGATTCCGGGACAGCAAGAGACCCAGTACTTC

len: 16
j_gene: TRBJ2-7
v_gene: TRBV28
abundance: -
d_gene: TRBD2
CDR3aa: CASSSRTSGSCCEQYF
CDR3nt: TGTGCCAGCAGTTCGAGGACTAGCGGGAGTTGTTGCGAGCAGTACTTC

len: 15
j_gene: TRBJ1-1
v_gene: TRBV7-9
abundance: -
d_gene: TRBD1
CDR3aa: CASSYQTGVNTEAFF
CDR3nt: TGTGCCAGCAGCTACCAGACAGGGGTGAACACTGAAGCTTTCTTT

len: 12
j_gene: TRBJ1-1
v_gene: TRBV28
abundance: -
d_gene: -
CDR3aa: CASSPTGYEAFF
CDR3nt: TGTGCCAGCAGTCCGACGGGGTATGAAGCTTTCTTT

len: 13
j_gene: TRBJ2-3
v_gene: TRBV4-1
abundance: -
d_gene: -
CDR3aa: CASSQDYTDTQYF
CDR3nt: TGCGCCAGCAGCCAAGACTACACAGATACGCAGTATTTT

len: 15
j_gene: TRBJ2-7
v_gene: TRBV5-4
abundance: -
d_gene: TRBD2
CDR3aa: CASSLVRGLAEEQYF
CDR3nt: TGTGCCAGCAGCTTGGTACGGGGACTAGCGGAAGAGCAGTACTTC

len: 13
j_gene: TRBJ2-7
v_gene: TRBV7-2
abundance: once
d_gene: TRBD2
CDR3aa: CASSLRLAGEQYF
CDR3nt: TGTGCCAGCAGCCTAAGACTAGCGGGCGAGCAGTACTTC

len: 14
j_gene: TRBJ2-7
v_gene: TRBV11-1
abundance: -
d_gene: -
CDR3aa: CASSVTRGTYEQYF
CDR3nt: TGTGCCAGCAGCGTAACCCGGGGTACCTACGAGCAGTACTTC

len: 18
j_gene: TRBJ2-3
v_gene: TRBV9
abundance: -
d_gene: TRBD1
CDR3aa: CASSVWGQELTSTDTQYF
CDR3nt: TGTGCCAGCAGCGTGTGGGGACAGGAGCTGACTAGCACAGATACGCAGTATTTT

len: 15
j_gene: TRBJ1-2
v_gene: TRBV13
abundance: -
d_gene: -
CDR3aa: CASSFLADGEYGYTF
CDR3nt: TGTGCCAGCAGCTTTTTGGCCGACGGGGAGTATGGCTACACCTTC

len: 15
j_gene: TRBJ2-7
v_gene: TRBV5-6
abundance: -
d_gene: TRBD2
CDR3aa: CASSLFGGGVYEQYF
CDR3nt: TGTGCCAGCAGCTTGTTCGGGGGAGGGGTCTACGAGCAGTACTTC

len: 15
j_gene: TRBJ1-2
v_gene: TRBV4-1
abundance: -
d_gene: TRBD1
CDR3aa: CASSPRDREFHGYTF
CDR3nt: TGCGCCAGCAGCCCTCGGGACAGGGAGTTCCATGGCTACACCTTC

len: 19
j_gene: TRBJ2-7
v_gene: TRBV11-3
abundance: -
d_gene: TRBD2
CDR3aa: CASSSPGLAGALAGYEQYF
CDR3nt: TGTGCCAGCAGCTCCCCCGGACTAGCGGGAGCCCTCGCAGGCTACGAGCAGTACTTC

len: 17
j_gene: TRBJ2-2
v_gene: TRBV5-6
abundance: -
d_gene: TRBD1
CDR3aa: CASSLDPGTGNTGELFF
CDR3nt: TGTGCCAGCAGCTTGGACCCCGGGACAGGGAACACCGGGGAGCTGTTTTTT

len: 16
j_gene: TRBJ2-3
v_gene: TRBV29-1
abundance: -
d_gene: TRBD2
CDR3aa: CSVRLAGGPRKDTQYF
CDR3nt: TGCAGCGTTAGACTAGCGGGAGGGCCTAGAAAAGATACGCAGTATTTT

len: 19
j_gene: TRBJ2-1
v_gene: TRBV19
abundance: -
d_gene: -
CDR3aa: CASTLGKRVASSSYNEQFF
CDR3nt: TGTGCCAGTACCCTTGGGAAGAGGGTGGCAAGTAGCTCCTACAATGAGCAGTTCTTC

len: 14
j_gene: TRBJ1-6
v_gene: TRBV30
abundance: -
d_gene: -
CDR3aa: CAWKDSAYNSPLHF
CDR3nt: TGTGCCTGGAAGGACAGCGCCTATAATTCACCCCTCCACTTT

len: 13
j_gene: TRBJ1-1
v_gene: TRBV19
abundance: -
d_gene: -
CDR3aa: CASSVERSTEAFF
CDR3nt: TGTGCCAGTAGCGTGGAGAGGAGCACTGAAGCTTTCTTT